Reported below is one TCR beta chain. Its antigen remains unknown. One junction end does not reproduce the germline sequence, and a read error may be involved. Looked up from germline, CDR1 is SNHLY and CDR2 is FYNNEI. The CDR3 is made up of 14 amino acids. These data come from a study of breast tumors, draining lymph nodes, adjacent tissues. Overall study findings and caveats: Compared with lymph nodes, tumors were less diverse; compared with nontumor tissue, more. Data fit most tumor T cells coming from lymph node, expanding in tumor. That most tumor T cells come from lymph nodes remained unproven.

TCRdb processed the multiplex PCR reads anew with MiXCR; each CDR3 protein has one entry. The repertoire includes tens of thousands of distinct CDR3 sequences, 63% of them detected once, and 15% to 20% sits in the top ten. The sequence was obtained from a female donor with breast cancer. Some clones in this sample may be carry-over from other donors' samples. The material sequenced was breast tumor tissue. V and J are TRBV2 and TRBJ2-5; 9 nucleotides agree with TRBD1. CDR3 sequence reads: CASSPGTGQETRYF. CDR3 coding DNA: TGTGCCAGCAGTCCCGGGACAGGGCAAGAGACCCGGTACTTC.